This T cell receptor (beta chain) appears in the sequencing data of a study of T-cell reconstitution after alpha-beta-depleted transplantation in children. The V end lost 1 base, the J end lost 8 bases, and 7 bases lay between the germline ends. The CDR3 has 12 residues. Germline V gene lookup returns CDR1 MDHEN and CDR2 SYDVKM. The TCRbeta library incorporated unique molecular identifiers. TCRdb analysed the PCR reads with MiXCR anew, one entry per CDR3 protein. The table shows under 300,000 distinct CDR3 sequences, with around a tenth occurring only once. The study, taken as a whole, reports: Most T-cell counts and diversity one year after the transplant came from T cells that were newly produced. Surviving thymic progenitors and recipient T cells were the source of high TCRbeta diversity at day 60 in some patients. After transplant, at about two months, alpha-beta T cells were reportedly derived from several hundred expanded graft clones.

This clonotype was detected ten times or more. The antigen is unknown. The chain carries TRBV28 and TRBJ2-3, with D tentatively TRBD2 (5 bases). The sequence was collected from a male patient aged 2-15 years who had a stem cell transplant for chronic granulomatous disease, so the T cells may come from the graft donor. The source material was peripheral blood, sampled 180 days after TCRalphabeta/CD19-depleted stem cell transplant. CDR3 protein: CASSLFAGTQYF. In nucleotides, the CDR3 is TGTGCCAGCAGTTTATTTGCGGGTACGCAGTATTTT.